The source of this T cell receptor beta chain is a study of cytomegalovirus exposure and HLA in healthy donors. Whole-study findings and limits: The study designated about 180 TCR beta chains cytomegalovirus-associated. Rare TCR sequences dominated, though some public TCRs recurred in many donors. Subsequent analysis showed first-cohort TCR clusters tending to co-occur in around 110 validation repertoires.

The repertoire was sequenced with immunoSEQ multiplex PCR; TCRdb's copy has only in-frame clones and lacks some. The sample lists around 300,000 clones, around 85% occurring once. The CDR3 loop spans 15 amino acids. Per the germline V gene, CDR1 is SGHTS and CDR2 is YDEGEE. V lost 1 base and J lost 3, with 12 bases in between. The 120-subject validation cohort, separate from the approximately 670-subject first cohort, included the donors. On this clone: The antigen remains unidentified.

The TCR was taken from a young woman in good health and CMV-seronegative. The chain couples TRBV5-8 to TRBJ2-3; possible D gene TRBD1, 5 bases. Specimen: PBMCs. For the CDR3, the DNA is TGTGCCAGCAGCTTGTTACAGAAGGGGACAGATACGCAGTATTTT. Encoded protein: CASSLLQKGTDTQYF.